This entry lists 20 T cell receptor beta chains sequenced from one sample in a study of spatial heterogeneity in lung cancer. Study results and limitations: Higher tumor mutation counts went along with higher counts of expanded intratumoral alpha and beta TCRs.

TCRdb used MiXCR to reprocess the 5' RACE reads, holding one entry per CDR3 protein. The sample lists around 3,600 distinct CDR3 sequences, under 8% occurring once. Antigens of these TCRs are unknown. Time point specified: sample taken at primary tumor resection. Sequencing used lung tumor tissue, obtained at surgery. All receptors derive from a male donor with early-stage non-small cell lung cancer.

By sample fraction, this clonotype is medium-sized. The library was designed around alpha chains, so this beta chain is a stray read whose abundance carries little weight. CDR3 sequence: CASSGQALQYF. The DNA for the CDR3 is TGTGCCAGCTCCGGACAGGCTCTTCAGTACTTC. This chain connects TRBV6-2 or TRBV6-3 to TRBJ2-4; 7 bases fit TRBD1. Germline V gene data show CDR1 as MNHEY and CDR2 as SVGEGT. The junction had 6 bases not matched to a gene; V was cut back by 8 bases and J by 11 bases. CDR3 length: 11 residues.

This clonotype was seen repeatedly, ten times or more. This beta chain is a stray sequence in a library constructed for alpha chains; its clone size is not meaningful. CDR3 protein: CASSLYPQEDTQYF. CDR3 in DNA: TGCGCCAGCAGCTTGTATCCGCAAGAAGATACGCAGTATTTT. V gene TRBV5-1 combines with J gene TRBJ2-3; D ambiguous. Per the germline V gene, CDR1 is SGHRS and CDR2 is YFSETQ. V lost 1 base and J 5 bases, leaving 11 bases between the germline ends. This CDR3 comprises 14 residues.

By share, this clonotype counts as medium-sized. Found in a library prepared for alpha chains, this beta chain is an off-target read, and its abundance has little meaning. This rearrangement joins TRBV5-1 to TRBJ2-1; tentatively, D is TRBD2 (6 bases). CDR1 is SGHRS and CDR2 is YFSETQ in the germline V gene. V was shortened by 4 bases and J by 5 bases, with 31 bases between the two germline ends. The CDR3 runs to 20 residues. The CDR3 bases are TGCGCCAGCAGCGTCCGCGGCGGGAAGGTTTATGTGGGCCAAAACAATGAGCAGTTCTTC. It codes for CASSVRGGKVYVGQNNEQFF.

By sample share, this clonotype is medium-sized. Being off target in a library aimed at alpha chains, this beta chain has a size of little meaning. The V and J genes are TRBV4-1 and TRBJ2-2; D is undetermined. Trimming left V 7 bases short and J 3 bases short, with 12 bases between. CDR3 length equals 14 residues. Looked up from germline, CDR1 is MGHRA and CDR2 is YSYEKL. The CDR3 nucleotides read TGCGCCAGCACTTCGTGGTCCGACACCGGGGAGCTGTTTTTT. It encodes CASTSWSDTGELFF.

For this clonotype: This beta chain slipped into a library made for alpha chains as a stray read, so its size is not meaningful. The gene calls are TRBV25-1 and TRBJ2-5; D is possibly TRBD1 or TRBD2 (6 bases each). The V end was cut by 6 bases, the J end by 5 bases, with 7 bases between. The CDR3 consists of 11 residues. Germline assignment: CDR1 MGHDK and CDR2 SYGVNS. The CDR3 region has the DNA TGTGCCAGCAGGGGGGGCGAGACCCAGTACTTC. This gives the protein CASRGGETQYF.

By sample fraction, this clonotype is medium-sized. This beta chain is a stray read from a library made for alpha chains; its abundance is not meaningful. This chain uses TRBV5-4 with TRBJ2-3, with TRBD2 matching over 8 bases. With 5 bases clipped from V and 2 bases from J, the junction kept 7 bases outside the gene matches. The CDR3 contains 15 residues. The germline V gene encodes CDR1 SGHNT and CDR2 YYREEE (reference sequence). CDR3 bases: TGTGCCAGCAGTGCGGGGGGCCCCCACACAGATACGCAGTATTTT. It translates to CASSAGGPHTDTQYF.

By its share, this clonotype is medium-sized. Because this beta chain is a stray read in a library intended to capture alpha chains, its abundance should not be given much weight. The rearrangement uses TRBV4-3 and TRBJ1-2; possible D gene TRBD1, 6 bases. Per the germline V gene, CDR1 is LGHNA and CDR2 is YSLEER. V shed 0 bases and J shed 7 bases, with 15 bases lying between them. The CDR3 has 15 residues. CDR3: CASSQDGAGVGGYTF. The CDR3 DNA is TGCGCCAGCAGCCAAGACGGGGCAGGGGTCGGTGGCTACACCTTC.

This clonotype is labeled medium-sized. For a library built for alpha chains, this beta chain is a stray read; little rests on its size. The V call is TRBV24-1, the J call TRBJ2-3, with D maybe TRBD2 (7 bases). Trimming cost V 1 base and J 3 bases, with 13 bases left between them. Germline CDR1 and CDR2: KGHDR and SFDVKD. The CDR3 extends over 16 amino acids. Here the CDR3 DNA reads TGTGCCACCAGTGATTTATCGGGGGGCAAGACAGATACGCAGTATTTT. This encodes CATSDLSGGKTDTQYF.

A note on this clonotype: Because this beta chain is a stray read in a library intended to capture alpha chains, its abundance should not be given much weight. This sequence joins TRBV6-2 or TRBV6-3 and TRBJ2-3; D uncertain. Deletions cut 0 bases from V and 3 bases from J, with 7 bases between. CDR1 MNHEY and CDR2 SVGEGT come from the germline V gene. The CDR3 is 14 residues long. The CDR3 is CASSYSSRTDTQYF. DNA for the CDR3: TGTGCCAGCAGTTACTCTAGCCGAACAGATACGCAGTATTTT.

In its sample, this clonotype was seen a few times. This beta chain represents an off-target read in a library built for alpha chains; its size is of limited meaning. V and J are TRBV4-1 and TRBJ1-1, with D uncertain. V was pared by 0 bases and J by 5 bases, with 16 bases between. The V gene's germline CDR1 is MGHRA and CDR2 YSYEKL. There are 16 residues in the CDR3. CDR3 region: CASSQDIRGLGTEAFF. The CDR3 DNA sequence: TGCGCCAGCAGCCAAGATATCCGGGGTTTGGGGACTGAAGCTTTCTTT.

This clonotype was counted only a few times. The library was prepared for alpha chains; this beta chain is a stray read, so its frequency means little. The rearrangement joins TRBV27 to TRBJ2-2; TRBD1 matches at 7 bases. J was trimmed by 5 bases and V by 3 bases; bases with no gene match: 6. Germline CDR1 reads MNHEY; CDR2 reads SMNVEV (reference sequence). CDR3 length: 15 amino acids. CDR3 protein: CASSFIGGRTGELFF. DNA for the CDR3: TGTGCCAGCAGTTTTATAGGGGGCAGGACCGGGGAGCTGTTTTTT.

This clonotype was seen many times. The library was designed around alpha chains, so this beta chain is a stray read whose abundance carries little weight. The chain employs TRBV29-1 and TRBJ2-3; 9 bases are a match to TRBD2. The CDR3 length is 15 residues. Trimming cost V 4 bases and J 6 bases; bases outside gene matches: 11. CDR1 is SQVTM, CDR2 ANQGSEA, per germline. CDR3: CSVGGSGRGGDTQYF. Here the CDR3 DNA reads TGCAGCGTTGGGGGTAGCGGGAGAGGAGGGGATACGCAGTATTTT.

Ten or more counts support this clonotype. The library was designed around alpha chains, so this beta chain is a stray read whose abundance carries little weight. The chain combines TRBV7-2 with TRBJ2-3, with D possibly TRBD2 on 7 matching bases. Germline V gene lookup returns CDR1 SGHTA and CDR2 FQGNSA. This CDR3 spans 14 amino acids. Trimming removed 5 bases from V and 7 bases from J, with 16 bases in between. DNA for the CDR3: TGTGCCAGCAGCAAAGGGGGGGGCTCGAATACGCAGTATTTT. Translation gives CASSKGGGSNTQYF.

As concerns this clonotype: This beta chain came through as a stray read in a library set up for alpha chains, and its size says little. This sequence joins TRBV2 and TRBJ2-3; 9 bases align to TRBD1. This CDR3 is 19 amino acids long. CDR1 is SNHLY and CDR2 is FYNNEI in the germline V gene. Germline trimming cut 3 bases from V and 0 bases from J; bases unmatched to any gene: 13. The CDR3 protein is CASSDKVDRGKASTDTQYF. The CDR3 DNA reads TGTGCCAGCAGTGATAAGGTGGACAGGGGAAAGGCTAGCACAGATACGCAGTATTTT.

With respect to this clonotype: This beta chain is an unintended read in a library built for alpha chains; its size means little. V usage is TRBV12-3 or TRBV12-4 and J usage is TRBJ2-5, with a tentative D call TRBD2 (6 bases). The CDR3 contains 16 residues. V lost 5 bases, J lost 5 bases, and 21 bases lay in between. The CDR3 sequence is CASSPFGLPDSETQYF. As DNA, the CDR3 is TGTGCCAGCAGTCCATTTGGACTACCGGATTCCGAGACCCAGTACTTC.

In this sample, this clonotype turned up many times. This beta chain is a stray read from a library made for alpha chains; its abundance is not meaningful. This rearrangement joins TRBV10-3 to TRBJ2-2; 8 bases match TRBD1. The CDR3 has 14 residues. Trimming at V came to 6 bases and at J to 1 base, leaving 1 base not matched to a gene. Per germline, CDR1 ENHRY and CDR2 SYGVKD. The CDR3 protein is CAISGQGNTGELFF. CDR3 sequence (DNA): TGTGCCATCAGCGGACAGGGGAACACCGGGGAGCTGTTTTTT.

On this clonotype: This beta chain appears as a stray read in a library generated for alpha chains; its size is not informative. The rearrangement joins TRBV6-1 to TRBJ2-6; maybe TRBD2 (6 bases). The ends were cut back, 6 bases at V and 4 bases at J, with 13 bases in the middle. The CDR3 runs 15 residues. CDR1 is MNHNS, CDR2 SASEGT, per germline. The CDR3 DNA reads TGTGCCAGCAGAGATGGGGGGTCCGGGGCCAACGTCCTGACTTTC. Its protein is CASRDGGSGANVLTF.

This clonotype has ten or more counts. This beta chain slipped into a library made for alpha chains as a stray read, so its size is not meaningful. This chain connects TRBV9 to TRBJ2-1; 8 nucleotides match TRBD2. This CDR3 has 17 residues. Germline loops: CDR1 SGDLS, CDR2 YYNGEE. The V segment lost 4 bases and the J segment 5 bases; nucleotides outside the gene matches: 14. CDR3 nucleotide sequence: TGTGCCAGCAGCTCCTCTGTCGGGACTAGTAATCACAATGAGCAGTTCTTC. Translating it yields CASSSSVGTSNHNEQFF. The variable domain in full, with the rest retrieved from reference TRBV9 and TRBJ2-1, is DSGVTQTPKHLITATGQRVTLRCSPRSGDLSVYWYQQSLDQGLQFLIQYYNGEERAKGNILERFSAQQFPDLHSELNLSSLELGDSALYFCASSSSVGTSNHNEQFFGPGTRLTVL.

This clonotype is classed as medium-sized. This beta chain is off target for a library built for alpha chains, so its abundance means little. This chain links TRBV2 with TRBJ2-7; D is unresolved. CDR3 length equals 13 residues. The germline gives CDR1 SNHLY, CDR2 FYNNEI. Trimming took off 3 bases at V and 4 bases at J, with 10 bases between the two ends. The CDR3 nucleotides are TGTGCCAGCAGTGATGGAAGACTTTACGAGCAGTACTTC. Its translation is CASSDGRLYEQYF.

By sample fraction, this clonotype is medium-sized (0.01 to 0.1%). Since it is a stray read in a library aimed at alpha chains, this beta chain has a size that is not meaningful. The chain has TRBV12-3 or TRBV12-4 and TRBJ2-1; 8 bases line up with TRBD2. This CDR3 region has 14 residues. Losses at the gene ends were 2 bases for V and 10 bases for J; bases not matched to a gene: 7. The CDR3 reads CASSLSGGPNEQFF. The CDR3 bases are TGTGCCAGCAGTTTATCGGGAGGGCCGAACGAGCAGTTCTTC.